This T cell receptor beta chain was captured by sequencing in a study of cytomegalovirus exposure and HLA in healthy donors. Study-level results: Later, an analysis showed that TCR beta chains associated with HLA were more clonally expanded than others that were equally common. Beyond CMV serostatus, there was no information to go on about immune exposure. The authors later found TCR association rates varying by HLA locus, with DRB1 most and HLA-C fewest. It was taken for granted in presence/absence analyses that sequencing depth across donors was roughly uniform.

Primers: 60 Vbeta forward and 13 Jbeta reverse. Profiled with immunoSEQ multiplex PCR; TCRdb holds only in-frame clones, not every one. The sample contains about 160,000 clones, 75% of which appear only once. This clone was counted once. What it binds is not known. The germline gives CDR1 SGHAT, CDR2 FQDESV (reference sequence). Trimming took off 5 bases at V and 5 bases at J, with 18 bases between the two ends. The CDR3 contains 15 residues. The clonotype comes from a woman aged 50 to 60 in good health and CMV-seropositive. This chain uses TRBV11-1 with TRBJ1-1, with D possibly matching TRBD1 (5 bases). Input material: PBMCs. The CDR3 loop reads CASSRPQTGGTEAFF. In nucleotides, the CDR3 is TGTGCCAGCAGCCGCCCCCAGACCGGGGGTACTGAAGCTTTCTTT.